This TCR beta chain was sequenced during a study of control samples from healthy donors and cancer patients. Only one count was recorded for this clone. CDR1 is LGHDT, CDR2 YNNKEL, per germline (reference sequence). The ends were cut back, 5 bases at V and 4 bases at J, with 5 bases in the middle. The CDR3 sequence is 11 residues long. Clones were sequenced by immunoSEQ multiplex PCR, and TCRdb holds only the in-frame ones, with some missing. The top ten clones hold 0.85% to 1.3% of a sample with about 160,000 clones, roughly 95% of them seen once. The sample taken for sequencing was blood. The TCR was taken from a woman aged 25 to 39 in good health. The chain joins TRBV3-1 (or the pseudogene TRBV3-2) to TRBJ2-5; D uncertain. The CDR3 loop is CASSIRETQYF. The DNA of the CDR3 is TGTGCCAGCAGCATCAGAGAGACCCAGTACTTC.